The clone carrying this T cell receptor beta chain came up once. This sample is part of a study of blood T cell repertoires in COVID-19. Sequencing used immunoSEQ multiplex PCR; TCRdb keeps in-frame clones, though not all of them. This table holds more than 150,000 clones, approximately 87% found once. Sequencing was done on a sample of peripheral blood. The source of this sequence is a young woman who had recovered from COVID-19.

This CDR3 reads CASSLWDSSYEQYV. CDR3 DNA: TGTGCCAGCAGCTTATGGGACAGCTCCTACGAGCAGTACGTC. The V call is TRBV11-3, the J call TRBJ2-7; 7 bases map to TRBD1. This CDR3 region has 14 residues. Trimming at V came to 2 bases and at J to 0 bases, leaving 1 base not matched to a gene. Germline values: CDR1 SGHNT, CDR2 YENEEA.